The 22 T cell receptor beta chains reported below all come from one sample, sequenced in a study of monozygotic twins with inflammatory bowel disease. TCRdb re-called the 5' RACE reads; every CDR3 protein appears as one record, without DNA. Listed are some 130,000 distinct CDR3 sequences; 0.95% to 1.5% falls within the top ten. The sample was blood. The receptor set was obtained from a human donor with ulcerative colitis or Crohn's disease, or a healthy co-twin of an affected twin (not recorded which).

The chain uses TRBV6-1 and TRBJ2-1; the D gene TCRdb calls, TRBD2, cannot be checked with no DNA. Germline V gives CDR1 MNHNS, CDR2 SASEGT. The CDR3 length is 15 residues. CDR3: CASRPLAGRDNEQFF.

This sequence joins TRBV10-3 and TRBJ2-7; checking the TCRdb D call of TRBD1 is not possible without DNA. The CDR3 spans 13 residues. The germline CDR1 and CDR2 sequences are ENHRY and SYGVKD. This CDR3 reads CAISGGLGYEQYF.

The J gene is TRBJ2-5, the V gene TRBV11-2; the D call of TRBD2 rests on TCRdb alone, since no DNA is present to check it. CDR1 and CDR2 from the germline V gene are SGHAT and FQNNGV. The CDR3 has 16 amino acids. CDR3 amino acids: CASSYHSGISQETQYF.

The V call is TRBV11-2, the J call TRBJ1-1; TCRdb's D gene call, TRBD1, goes unchecked for lack of DNA. This CDR3 region has 14 residues. Per germline, CDR1 SGHAT and CDR2 FQNNGV. Here the CDR3 reads CASRSDRGRTEAFF.

The rearrangement uses TRBV29-1 and TRBJ2-2; TCRdb's assignment of TRBD2 cannot be checked, as there is no DNA. This CDR3 region has 11 residues. CDR1 and CDR2 (germline): SQVTM, ANQGSEA. The CDR3 loop reads CSVDGSGELFF.

The chain is built from TRBV10-3 and TRBJ1-5. The germline V gene encodes CDR1 ENHRY and CDR2 SYGVKD. This CDR3 contains 13 residues. The CDR3 is CAITQADNQPQHF.

The chain's CDR3 is CSASSGLAGAAGDYEQFF. The chain couples TRBV20-1 to TRBJ2-1; the D gene TCRdb calls, TRBD2, cannot be checked with no DNA. The CDR3 extends over 18 amino acids. Per germline, CDR1 DFQATT and CDR2 SNEGSKA (reference sequence).

CDR3 sequence reads: CASSVDRGPKTQYF. V gene TRBV9 combines with J gene TRBJ2-5; the TCRdb D gene call, TRBD1, has no DNA to confirm it. The CDR3 is 14 amino acids. Germline V gene sequence: CDR1 SGDLS, CDR2 YYNGEE. The whole variable domain, filled in from reference TRBV9 and TRBJ2-5, reads DSGVTQTPKHLITATGQRVTLRCSPRSGDLSVYWYQQSLDQGLQFLIQYYNGEERAKGNILERFSAQQFPDLHSELNLSSLELGDSALYFCASSVDRGPKTQYFGPGTRLLVL.

The chain uses TRBV10-3 and TRBJ2-3; the D gene TCRdb calls, TRBD2, cannot be checked with no DNA. This CDR3 spans 15 amino acids. Per the germline V gene, CDR1 is ENHRY and CDR2 is SYGVKD. The chain's CDR3 is CAISEPSGSVDTQYF.

The chain links TRBV11-2 to TRBJ2-7. There are 12 residues in the CDR3. Germline assignment: CDR1 SGHAT and CDR2 FQNNGV. CDR3 protein: CASSYPKYEQYF.

V is TRBV28 and J is TRBJ2-7. Germline CDR1 reads MDHEN; CDR2 reads SYDVKM. The CDR3 covers 14 residues. This CDR3 is CASSFTQVSNEQYF.

This chain joins TRBV4-2 and TRBJ1-5. The CDR3 spans 13 residues. The germline gives CDR1 LGHNA, CDR2 YNFKEQ. CDR3 protein: CASSQVAEQPQHF.

The genes are TRBV30 and TRBJ1-3. The CDR3 is made up of 13 amino acids. Looked up from germline, CDR1 is GTSNPN and CDR2 is SVGIG (reference sequence). The CDR3 region is CAWNGYTGNTIYF.

J is TRBJ2-1 and V is TRBV20-1; TCRdb proposes TRBD2, but this gene call is untestable without DNA. The CDR3 covers 14 residues. The V gene's germline CDR1 is DFQATT and CDR2 SNEGSKA (reference sequence). The CDR3 loop is CSAREERTYNEQFF.

The CDR3 reads CASSRGFSTDTQYF. The J gene is TRBJ2-3, the V gene TRBV19; TCRdb proposes TRBD1, but this gene call is untestable without DNA. This CDR3 has 14 residues. From germline, CDR1 is LNHDA and CDR2 SQIVND (reference sequence).

The chain is built from TRBV10-2 and TRBJ1-1. The CDR3 totals 16 residues. Germline CDR1 WSHSY, CDR2 SAAADI. CDR3 amino acids: CASREDLRSLGTEAFF.

The chain recombines TRBV20-1 with TRBJ2-7; TCRdb gives TRBD1 as the D gene, but with no DNA this cannot be confirmed. CDR3 length: 13 amino acids. Germline loops: CDR1 DFQATT, CDR2 SNEGSKA (reference sequence). The CDR3 sequence: CSASVGGGYEQYF.

Here the CDR3 reads CASSLIWADNINTEAFF. The chain employs TRBV5-5 and TRBJ1-1. This CDR3 region has 17 residues. Germline-derived CDR1 and CDR2 are SGHKS and YYEKEE (reference sequence).

V is TRBV7-9 and J is TRBJ2-2; lacking DNA, the TRBD1 call made by TCRdb goes unchecked. The CDR3 sequence is 16 residues long. CDR1 is SEHNR, CDR2 FQNEAQ, per germline (reference sequence). The CDR3 region is CASSSEWGINTGELFF.

The chain employs TRBV6-1 and TRBJ1-1; TCRdb's D call, TRBD1, is unchecked because there is no DNA. This CDR3 is built from 15 residues. Germline CDR1 is MNHNS and CDR2 is SASEGT. The CDR3 is CASRDSSGMNTEAFF.

The V and J genes are TRBV27 and TRBJ2-7. The CDR3 totals 15 residues. Germline CDR1 and CDR2: MNHEY and SMNVEV (reference sequence). CDR3 protein: CASSLNGEGYYEQYF.

The rearrangement uses TRBV6-5 and TRBJ2-7. CDR3 length equals 16 residues. CDR1 and CDR2 from the germline V gene are MNHEY and SVGAGI. CDR3 in amino acids: CASSYSLSQDSYEQYF.